This T cell receptor (beta chain) is from a study of Graves' ophthalmopathy and Graves' hyperthyroidism. Researchers took RNA transcripts and amplified TCR beta CDR3 regions from them. HTBI-primed first-round RT-PCR preceded second-round multiplex PCR. Each CDR3 protein is one row after TCRdb ran MiXCR on the multiplex PCR reads. The table records under 200,000 distinct CDR3 sequences, roughly 37% of them present only once. This clonotype was recorded many times. The V end was cut by 6 bases, the J end by 5 bases, with 13 bases between. Germline CDR1 is DFQATT and CDR2 is SNEGSKA (reference sequence). This CDR3 contains 12 residues.

This chain joins TRBV20-1 and TRBJ2-5, with a tentative D call TRBD1 (5 bases). The sample was peripheral blood. The receptor comes from a woman in her thirties or forties with Graves' ophthalmopathy. CDR3 sequence reads: CSAPGRDETQYF. DNA of the CDR3: TGCAGTGCCCCAGGGCGTGATGAGACCCAGTACTTC.